One sample yielded the 21 T cell receptor beta chains listed below, sequenced in a study of Ad26.COV2.S vaccination and SARS-CoV-2 variants. TCRdb keeps only in-frame clones here, not all; method: immunoSEQ multiplex PCR. The sample contains a few hundred thousand clones, 83% of which appear only once. Treatment of the sample: some 19 received Ad26.COV2.S at low or high dose, single or two shots; five or six received placebo; per-sample allocation not given. Samples were taken on day 63 after the first vaccine or placebo injection. This specimen consisted of peripheral blood, obtained in a trial of Ad26.COV2.S vaccine versus placebo. The source is a person between 18 and 60 years old who received the Ad26.COV2.S COVID-19 vaccine or a placebo.

The V and J genes are TRBV15 and TRBJ1-4; TRBD1 agrees at 8 bases. The CDR3 totals 13 residues. Germline V lookup: CDR1 LNHNV, CDR2 YYDKDF (reference sequence). Unmatched junction bases numbered 4, after V lost 6 bases and J lost 7 bases. This CDR3 reads CATRGTGGEKLFF. The CDR3 DNA is TGTGCCACCAGGGGGACAGGAGGTGAAAAACTGTTTTTT. Supplemented by reference TRBV15 and TRBJ1-4, the full variable domain reads DAMVIQNPRYQVTQFGKPVTLSCSQTLNHNVMYWYQQKSSQAPKLLFHYYDKDFNNEADTPDNFQSRRPNTSFCFLDIRSPGLGDTAMYLCATRGTGGEKLFFGSGTQLSVL.

The chain couples TRBV4-1 to TRBJ2-5; D might be TRBD1 or TRBD2, each matching 5 bases. Per germline, CDR1 MGHRA and CDR2 YSYEKL. The V end was cut by 3 bases, the J end by 4 bases, with 9 bases between. There are 13 residues in the CDR3. CDR3 bases: TGCGCCAGCAGCCAGGGGACGGCAGAGACCCAGTACTTC. Its translation: CASSQGTAETQYF.

The sample holds one count of this clone. The genes are TRBV27 and TRBJ2-5, with 8 nucleotides matching TRBD2. The V segment lost 6 bases and the J segment 1 base; nucleotides outside the gene matches: 10. The germline CDR1 and CDR2 sequences are MNHEY and SMNVEV (reference sequence). This CDR3 is 16 amino acids long. CDR3 sequence reads: CASSLWGAGGQETQYF. In DNA, the CDR3 is TGTGCCAGCAGCCTCTGGGGGGCGGGGGGCCAAGAGACCCAGTACTTC.

The J gene is TRBJ2-3, the V gene TRBV2; D is undetermined. The CDR3 runs 13 residues. Trimming took off 3 bases at V and 6 bases at J, with 10 bases between the two ends. Looked up from germline, CDR1 is SNHLY and CDR2 is FYNNEI. The CDR3 is CASSDSPFDTQYF. CDR3 nucleotide sequence: TGTGCCAGCAGTGATAGTCCTTTTGATACGCAGTATTTT.

The chain recombines TRBV18 with TRBJ1-4, with 12 bases aligning to TRBD1. The CDR3 totals 18 residues. V shed 3 bases and J 7 bases; nucleotides not matched to a gene: 12. The germline CDR1 and CDR2 sequences are KGHSH and LQKENI. This CDR3 reads CASSPTRGTGGASEKLFF. As DNA, the CDR3 is TGTGCCAGCTCACCCACAAGGGGGACAGGGGGCGCGTCTGAAAAACTGTTTTTT.

V and J are TRBV14 and TRBJ1-2; D possibly corresponds to TRBD1 (5 bases). Germline V gene data show CDR1 as SGHDN and CDR2 as FVKESK. Between the trimmed V and J ends, which lost 1 base and 5 bases, there was a span of 17 bases. The CDR3 is made up of 16 amino acids. For the CDR3, the DNA is TGTGCCAGCAGCCAAGTTCACAGGACGCTTGGGTATGGCTACACCTTC. Protein sequence: CASSQVHRTLGYGYTF.

This chain connects TRBV5-1 to TRBJ2-5; maybe TRBD1 (6 bases). CDR3 length: 14 residues. Germline loops: CDR1 SGHRS, CDR2 YFSETQ. Trimming shortened V by 4 bases and J by 5 bases, and 15 bases separated the two germline ends. The CDR3 here is CASSGLGAAETQYF. DNA of the CDR3: TGCGCCAGCAGCGGCTTGGGGGCGGCGGAGACCCAGTACTTC.

In this sample, this clone turned up once. The chain is built from TRBV5-1 and TRBJ2-3, with 11 bases matching TRBD2. Germline CDR1 and CDR2: SGHRS and YFSETQ. The CDR3 is 17 residues long. The trim removed 0 bases at V and 11 bases at J, leaving 14 bases unmatched. CDR3 protein: CASSLAVSSGRSIGQYF. The CDR3 nucleotides read TGCGCCAGCAGCTTGGCCGTTTCTAGCGGGAGGTCAATAGGGCAGTATTTT. Using reference TRBV5-1 and TRBJ2-3 for the parts outside the CDR3, the full variable domain is KAGVTQTPRYLIKTRGQQVTLSCSPISGHRSVSWYQQTPGQGLQFLFEYFSETQRNKGNFPGRFSGRQFSNSRSEMNVSTLELGDSALYLCASSLAVSSGRSIGQYFGPGTRLTVL.

The chain recombines TRBV27 with TRBJ2-3; no definite D call. Germline lookup yields CDR1 MNHEY and CDR2 SMNVEV (reference sequence). The ends were cut back, 2 bases at V and 2 bases at J, with 8 bases in the middle. This CDR3 comprises 14 residues. The CDR3 DNA reads TGTGCCAGCAGTTTAGTACAGCCCACAGATACGCAGTATTTT. It encodes CASSLVQPTDTQYF.

This chain joins TRBV5-1 and TRBJ2-1, with 12 bases fitting TRBD2. The CDR3 sequence is 16 residues long. Germline CDR1 is SGHRS and CDR2 is YFSETQ. The V segment lost 4 bases and the J segment 2 bases; nucleotides outside the gene matches: 4. CDR3 region: CASSATSGGPYNEQFF. The CDR3 nucleotides read TGCGCCAGCAGCGCAACTAGCGGGGGGCCCTACAATGAGCAGTTCTTC.

The rearrangement links TRBV14 to TRBJ2-7; D unclear. V lost 4 bases to trimming and J lost 1 base, with 14 bases between them. CDR3 length: 15 residues. In germline, CDR1 is SGHDN, CDR2 FVKESK. CDR3 coding DNA: TGTGCCAGCAGCCCTGGACCGACCATTTCCTACGAGCAGTACTTC. Translating gives CASSPGPTISYEQYF.

The J gene is TRBJ1-1, the V gene TRBV12-5; 7 bases line up with TRBD1. CDR1 is LGHNT and CDR2 is FRNRAP in the germline V gene. The CDR3 is 13 residues long. The ends lost 10 bases at V and 1 base at J; junction bases unmatched: 6. The CDR3 protein is CATRDSENTEAFF. For the CDR3, the DNA is TGTGCTACCCGGGACAGCGAGAACACTGAAGCTTTCTTT.

The DNA of the CDR3 is TGTGCCAGCAGTCCAACTAGCGGGAGCACCTACAATGAGCAGTTCTTC. The encoded protein is CASSPTSGSTYNEQFF. The rearrangement links TRBV7-3 to TRBJ2-1, with 11 bases aligning to TRBD2. Germline lookup yields CDR1 SGHTA and CDR2 FQGTGA. With 6 bases clipped from V and 2 bases from J, the junction kept 6 bases outside the gene matches. The CDR3 extends over 16 amino acids.

The rearrangement joins TRBV27 to TRBJ2-7, with TRBD2 matching over 7 bases. This CDR3 contains 15 residues. Trimming at V came to 6 bases and at J to 2 bases, leaving 10 bases not matched to a gene. CDR1 and CDR2 from the germline V gene are MNHEY and SMNVEV (reference sequence). The CDR3 is CASRPSGGRAYEQYF. CDR3 DNA: TGTGCCAGCAGGCCCTCTGGCGGGAGAGCCTACGAGCAGTACTTC.

V is TRBV5-6 and J is TRBJ1-1; D is undetermined. V gave up 7 bases and J gave up 0 bases, with 10 bases separating them. This CDR3 region has 13 residues. The germline V gene encodes CDR1 SGHDT and CDR2 YYEEEE. The CDR3 sequence: CASSETMNTEAFF. Written as DNA, the CDR3 is TGTGCCAGCTCTGAGACCATGAACACTGAAGCTTTCTTT.

This clone was observed once. The junction differs from germline at one of its ends, possibly a read error. The chain uses TRBV30 and TRBJ2-1, with D uncertain. This CDR3 is 11 amino acids long. In germline, CDR1 is GTSNPN, CDR2 SVGIG (reference sequence). The chain's CDR3 is CAWSDYHEQFF. In DNA, the CDR3 is TGTGCCTGGAGTGACTACCATGAGCAGTTCTTC.

J is TRBJ2-1 and V is TRBV19; TRBD2 is a possible D gene (6 bases). Between the trimmed V and J ends, which lost 2 bases and 5 bases, there was a span of 13 bases. The V gene's germline CDR1 is LNHDA and CDR2 SQIVND (reference sequence). CDR3 length: 15 residues. CDR3 DNA: TGTGCCAGTAGTATAAATAGCGGTACGAACAATGAGCAGTTCTTC. As protein: CASSINSGTNNEQFF.

The chain employs TRBV18 and TRBJ2-7, with 9 positions matching TRBD2. Germline V gene sequence: CDR1 KGHSH, CDR2 LQKENI. Trimming at V came to 0 bases and at J to 7 bases, leaving 4 bases not matched to a gene. CDR3 size: 14 residues. The CDR3 sequence: CASSPPLAGTEQYF. In DNA, the CDR3 is TGTGCCAGCTCACCACCCCTAGCGGGAACGGAGCAGTACTTC. Full variable domain (missing parts from reference TRBV18 and TRBJ2-7): NAGVMQNPRHLVRRRGQEARLRCSPMKGHSHVYWYRQLPEEGLKFMVYLQKENIIDESGMPKERFSAEFPKEGPSILRIQQVVRGDSAAYFCASSPPLAGTEQYFGPGTRLTVT.

The chain is built from TRBV12-5 and TRBJ2-1; perhaps D is TRBD1 or TRBD2 (6 bases each). The CDR3 loop spans 17 amino acids. Germline V gene lookup returns CDR1 LGHNT and CDR2 FRNRAP. V lost 2 bases and J 6 bases, leaving 20 bases between the germline ends. CDR3 region: CASGLRGDALKGNEQFF. The CDR3, as DNA: TGTGCTAGTGGTTTGAGGGGGGACGCCTTAAAGGGCAATGAGCAGTTCTTC.

The chain recombines TRBV7-6 with TRBJ2-3, with D maybe TRBD2 (5 bases). Trimming cost V 4 bases and J 2 bases, with 13 bases left between them. This CDR3 has 15 amino acids. Germline loops: CDR1 SGHVS, CDR2 FNYEAQ. The CDR3 coding sequence is TGTGCCAGCAGCTCTCCCGGGATTTACACAGATACGCAGTATTTT. It translates to CASSSPGIYTDTQYF.

The J gene is TRBJ1-6, the V gene TRBV19; D is possibly TRBD1 (5 bases). Trimming left V 11 bases short and J 8 bases short, with 25 bases between. Germline V gene lookup returns CDR1 LNHDA and CDR2 SQIVND (reference sequence). This CDR3 has 16 residues. The CDR3 here is CAGGGGYRSRDSPLHF. The CDR3 DNA reads as TGTGCCGGCGGGGGGGGTTACAGATCGAGAGATTCACCCCTCCACTTT.